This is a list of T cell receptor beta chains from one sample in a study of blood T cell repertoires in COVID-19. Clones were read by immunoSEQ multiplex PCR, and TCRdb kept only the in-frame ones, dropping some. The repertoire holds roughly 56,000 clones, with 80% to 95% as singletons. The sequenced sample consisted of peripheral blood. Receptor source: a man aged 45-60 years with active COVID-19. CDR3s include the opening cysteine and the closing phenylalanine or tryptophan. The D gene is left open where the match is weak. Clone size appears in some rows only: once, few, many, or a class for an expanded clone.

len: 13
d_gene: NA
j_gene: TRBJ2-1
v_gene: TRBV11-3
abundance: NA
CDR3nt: TGTGCCAGCAGCCCGTACAGACAGGAGGAGCAGTTCTTC
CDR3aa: CASSPYRQEEQFF

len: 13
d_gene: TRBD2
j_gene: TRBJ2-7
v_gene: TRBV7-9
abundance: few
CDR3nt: TGTGCCAGCAGCTCCGGGAGGGCCTACGAGCAGTACTTC
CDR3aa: CASSSGRAYEQYF

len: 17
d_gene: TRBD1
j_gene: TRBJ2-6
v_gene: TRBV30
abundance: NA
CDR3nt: TGTGCCTGGAGTTTGACAGGGGCCCTCTCTGGGGCCAACGTCCTGACTTTC
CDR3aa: CAWSLTGALSGANVLTF

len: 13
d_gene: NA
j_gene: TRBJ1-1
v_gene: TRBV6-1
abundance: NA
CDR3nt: TGTGCCAGCAGTGAAGTGCCGGAGGTGAATGGTTTCTTT
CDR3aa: CASSEVPEVNGFF

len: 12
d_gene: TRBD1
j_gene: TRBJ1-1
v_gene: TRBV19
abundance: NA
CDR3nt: TGTGCCAGCTTAGGGACAGGGCGAGAAGCTTTCTTT
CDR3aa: CASLGTGREAFF

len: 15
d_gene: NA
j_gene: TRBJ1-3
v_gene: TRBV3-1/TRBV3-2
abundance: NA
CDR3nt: TGTGCCAGCAGCCCGACTGACCAATCTGGAAACACCATATATTTT
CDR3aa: CASSPTDQSGNTIYF

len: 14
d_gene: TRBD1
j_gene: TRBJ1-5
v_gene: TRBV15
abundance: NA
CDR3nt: TGTGCCACCAGCCTCGGACAGGGAAATCAGCCCCAGCATTTT
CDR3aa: CATSLGQGNQPQHF

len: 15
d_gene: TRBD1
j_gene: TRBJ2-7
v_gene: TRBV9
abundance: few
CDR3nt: TGTGCCAGCAGCGTTACCCCGACAGGGACCTACGAGCAGTACTTC
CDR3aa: CASSVTPTGTYEQYF

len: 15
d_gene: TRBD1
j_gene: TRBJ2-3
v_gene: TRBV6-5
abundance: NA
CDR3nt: TGTGCCAGCAGTCCCCGGACAGGGAGTGGAGATACGCAGTATTTT
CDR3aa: CASSPRTGSGDTQYF

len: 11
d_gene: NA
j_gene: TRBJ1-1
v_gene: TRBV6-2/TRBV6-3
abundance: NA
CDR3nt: TGTGCCAGCAGCTTCCGCGCAGAAGCTTTCTTT
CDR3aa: CASSFRAEAFF

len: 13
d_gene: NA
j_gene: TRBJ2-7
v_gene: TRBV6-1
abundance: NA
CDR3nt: TGTGCCAGCAGTGAGGCAGGGGTCTACGAGCAGTACTTC
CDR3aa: CASSEAGVYEQYF

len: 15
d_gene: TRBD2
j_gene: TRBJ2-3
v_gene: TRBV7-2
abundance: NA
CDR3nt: TGTGCCAGCAGCTTAGGGGACTACCTCACAGATACGCAGTATTTT
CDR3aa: CASSLGDYLTDTQYF

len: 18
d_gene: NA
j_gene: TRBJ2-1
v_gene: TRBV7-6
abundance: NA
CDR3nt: TGTGCCAGCAGCTTTGGAGGTGGGGGCCCCCACTCCTACAATGAGCAGTTCTTC
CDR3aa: CASSFGGGGPHSYNEQFF

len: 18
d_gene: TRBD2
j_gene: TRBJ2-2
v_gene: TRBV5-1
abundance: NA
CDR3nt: TGCGCCAGCAGCTTGGCCGGGCCTGGCGGGGGGAACACCGGGGAGCTGTTTTTT
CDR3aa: CASSLAGPGGGNTGELFF

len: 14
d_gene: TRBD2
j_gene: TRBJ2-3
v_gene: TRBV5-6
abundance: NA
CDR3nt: TGTGCCAGCAGCTCTAGCGGGAGCACAGATACGCAGTATTTT
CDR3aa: CASSSSGSTDTQYF

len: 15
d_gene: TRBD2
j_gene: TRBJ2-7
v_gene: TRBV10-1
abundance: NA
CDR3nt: TGCGCCAGCAGTGAGTCTCTGGGCGGGAGCTACGAGCAGTACTTC
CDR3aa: CASSESLGGSYEQYF

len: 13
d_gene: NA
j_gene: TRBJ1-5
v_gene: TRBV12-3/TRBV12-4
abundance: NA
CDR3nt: TGTGCCAGCACAAACGGCCCAGGGGAGTCCCAGCATTTT
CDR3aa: CASTNGPGESQHF

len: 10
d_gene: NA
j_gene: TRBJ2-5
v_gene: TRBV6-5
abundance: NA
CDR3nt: TGTGCGGGGGGATACGAGACCCAGTACTTC
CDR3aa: CAGGYETQYF

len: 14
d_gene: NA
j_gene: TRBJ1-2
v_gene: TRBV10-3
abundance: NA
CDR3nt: TGTGCCATCACCGAAGGGGAGGAATTCTATGGCTACACCTTC
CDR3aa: CAITEGEEFYGYTF

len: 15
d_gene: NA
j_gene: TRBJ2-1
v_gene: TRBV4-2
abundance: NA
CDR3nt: TGTGCCAGCAGCCTTACCGTAGCGGTCTACAATGAGCAGTTCTTC
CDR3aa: CASSLTVAVYNEQFF

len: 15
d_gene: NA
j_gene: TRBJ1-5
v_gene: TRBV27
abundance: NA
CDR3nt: TGTGCCAGCAGTTCGGGCGGACTTGGTGGTGCGCCCCAGCATTTT
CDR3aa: CASSSGGLGGAPQHF

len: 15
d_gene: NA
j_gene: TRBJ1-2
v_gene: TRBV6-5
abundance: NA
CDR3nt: TGTGCCAGCAGCGAGACGCCAGGGATGAACTATGGCTACACCTTC
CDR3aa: CASSETPGMNYGYTF

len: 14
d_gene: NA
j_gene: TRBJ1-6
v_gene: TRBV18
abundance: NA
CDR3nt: TGTGCCAGCTCACCTACGCCTCGGGGTTCACCCCTCCACTTT
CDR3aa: CASSPTPRGSPLHF

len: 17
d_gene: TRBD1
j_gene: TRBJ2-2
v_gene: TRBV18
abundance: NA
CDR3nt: TGTGCCAGCTCACCTTCACGAAGGACAGGGGATCGCGGGGAGCTGTTTTTT
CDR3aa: CASSPSRRTGDRGELFF

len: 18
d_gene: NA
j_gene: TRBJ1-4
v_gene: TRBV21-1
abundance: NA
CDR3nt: TGTGCCAGCAGCAAACGTCCCCGATGGGACAGACATAATGAAAAACTGTTTTTT
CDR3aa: CASSKRPRWDRHNEKLFF

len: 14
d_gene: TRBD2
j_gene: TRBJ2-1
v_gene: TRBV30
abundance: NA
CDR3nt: TGTGCCTGGAGTGTTGGGGGGGGCTACAATGAGCAGTTCTTC
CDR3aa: CAWSVGGGYNEQFF

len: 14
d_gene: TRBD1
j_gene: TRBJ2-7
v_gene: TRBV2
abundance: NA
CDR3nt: TGTGCCAGCGGAGGGACAGGGTTTTTCTACGAGCAGTACTTC
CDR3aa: CASGGTGFFYEQYF

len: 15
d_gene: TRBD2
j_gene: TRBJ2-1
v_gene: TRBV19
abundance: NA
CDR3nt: TGTGCCAGTAGTCCGGGACTAGGGTTTTCGAATGAGCAGTTCTTC
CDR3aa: CASSPGLGFSNEQFF

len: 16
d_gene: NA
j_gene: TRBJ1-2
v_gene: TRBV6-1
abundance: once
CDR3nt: TGTGCCAGCAGTGCCCTGGGATCAGGGATCAGAGGTGGCTACACCTTC
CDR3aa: CASSALGSGIRGGYTF

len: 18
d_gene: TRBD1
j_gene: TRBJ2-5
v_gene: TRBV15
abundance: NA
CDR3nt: TGTGCCACCAGCAGACCAATCCCGGGACAGGGAAACCAAGAGACCCAGTACTTC
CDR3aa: CATSRPIPGQGNQETQYF

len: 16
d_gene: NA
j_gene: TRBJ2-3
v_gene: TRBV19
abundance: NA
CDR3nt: TGTGCCAGTCGCCCCGCGGGCACTAGCAGCACAGATACGCAGTATTTT
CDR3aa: CASRPAGTSSTDTQYF

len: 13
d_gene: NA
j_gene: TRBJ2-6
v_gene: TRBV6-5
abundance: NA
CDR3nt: TGTGCCAGCACTATGCCTGGGGCCAACGTCCTGACTTTC
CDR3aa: CASTMPGANVLTF

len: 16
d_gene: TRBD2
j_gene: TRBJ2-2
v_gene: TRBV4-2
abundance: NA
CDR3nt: TGTGCCAGCAGCCAGGGAGCGGGGGGGAACACCGGGGAGCTGTTTTTT
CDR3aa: CASSQGAGGNTGELFF

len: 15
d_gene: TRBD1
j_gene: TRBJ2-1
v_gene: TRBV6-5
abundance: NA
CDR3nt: TGTGCCAGCCGTCCGGGGACAGGCTCCTACAATGAGCAGTTCTTC
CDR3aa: CASRPGTGSYNEQFF

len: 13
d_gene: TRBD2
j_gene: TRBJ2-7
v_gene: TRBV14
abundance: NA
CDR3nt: TGTGCCAGCAGCCTCCTCGGACTAGTCGAGCAGTACTTC
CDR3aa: CASSLLGLVEQYF

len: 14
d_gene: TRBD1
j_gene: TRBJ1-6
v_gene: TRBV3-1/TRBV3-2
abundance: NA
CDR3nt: TGTGCCAGCAGCCACACAGGGGCCGGGTCACCCCTCCACTTT
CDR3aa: CASSHTGAGSPLHF

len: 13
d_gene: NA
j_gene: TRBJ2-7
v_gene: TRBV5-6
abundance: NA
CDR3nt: TGTGCCAGCAGTTCGGACATGATCTACGAGCAGTACTTC
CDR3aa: CASSSDMIYEQYF